These 17 T cell receptor beta chains share one sample of origin, sequenced in a study of regulatory T cells in long-lasting Graves disease. Investigators prepared the TCR beta libraries by applying iRepertoire HTBI primers and Arm-PCR of CDR3 regions. Via MiXCR, TCRdb re-called the multiplex PCR reads, giving one row per CDR3 protein. The data show roughly 500,000 distinct CDR3 sequences, roughly 12% seen once. Described time point: newly diagnosed GD, antithyroid drugs for less than 3 months. PBMC-extracted RNA yielded the TCR library. The data also belong to a second study, concerning T cells in Graves' hyperthyroidism and ophthalmopathy.

The starting material was peripheral blood mononuclear cells (PBMCs), obtained at new diagnosis, from a patient treated with antithyroid drugs. Receptors originate from a man in his thirties or forties with Graves disease.

In its sample, this clonotype was seen many times. The chain uses TRBV30 and TRBJ2-7, with 8 bases matching TRBD1. From germline, CDR1 is GTSNPN and CDR2 SVGIG (reference sequence). V dropped 5 bases and J dropped 2; count of bases not matched to a gene: 11. CDR3 length: 15 amino acids. CDR3 in DNA: TGTGCCTGGGGTCGCCAGGGGGCATTCCCCTACGAGCAGTACTTC. Its translation is CAWGRQGAFPYEQYF.

This clonotype was detected ten times or more. The rearrangement links TRBV5-5 to TRBJ2-1, with TRBD2 identical over 7 bases. The trim removed 0 bases at V and 3 bases at J, leaving 6 bases unmatched. There are 16 residues in the CDR3. Per germline, CDR1 SGHKS and CDR2 YYEKEE (reference sequence). The CDR3 here is CASSLASSGLYNEQFF. CDR3 DNA sequence: TGTGCCAGCAGCTTGGCGTCTAGCGGCCTCTACAATGAGCAGTTCTTC.

This clonotype was recorded at least ten times. This rearrangement joins TRBV2 to TRBJ2-3; 9 bases are a match to TRBD2. The CDR3 contains 14 residues. The junction had 9 bases not matched to a gene; V was cut back by 9 bases and J by 5 bases. Germline CDR1 and CDR2: SNHLY and FYNNEI. CDR3 protein: CARAGGGHGDTQYF. The CDR3 DNA reads TGTGCCAGAGCGGGAGGCGGGCACGGAGATACGCAGTATTTT.

There are many counts of this clonotype. CDR3 sequence reads: CSAEGGNLEEQFF. CDR3 sequence (DNA): TGCAGCGCCGAGGGCGGGAATCTAGAAGAGCAGTTCTTC. This sequence joins TRBV29-1 and TRBJ2-1; tentative D call: TRBD2 (6 bases). This CDR3 comprises 13 residues. CDR1 and CDR2 from the germline V gene are SQVTM and ANQGSEA. The germline V and J ends were trimmed by 7 bases and 10 bases, with 20 bases remaining between them.

V and J are TRBV7-9 and TRBJ1-3; D gene uncertain. With 6 bases removed from V and 0 bases from J, the gap between germline ends came to 9 bases. The CDR3 is 14 residues long. Germline V gives CDR1 SEHNR, CDR2 FQNEAQ (reference sequence). CDR3 loop: CASSHDLSGNTIYF. In DNA, the CDR3 is TGTGCCAGCAGTCATGACCTCTCTGGAAACACCATATATTTT.

This clonotype was seen ten or more times. The gene calls are TRBV10-3 and TRBJ2-3, with D possibly TRBD2 on 5 matching bases. CDR3 size: 17 residues. Trimming removed 0 bases at V and 0 bases at J, with 13 bases between. The V gene's germline CDR1 is ENHRY and CDR2 SYGVKD. Written as DNA, the CDR3 is TGTGCCATCAGTGAGTCCCCCCCCCAGCGGAGCACAGATACGCAGTATTTT. Its protein product is CAISESPPQRSTDTQYF.

The V gene is TRBV9, the J gene TRBJ2-7; D is tentatively TRBD1 or TRBD2 (5 bases each). CDR1 and CDR2 (germline): SGDLS, YYNGEE. The CDR3 loop spans 12 amino acids. The germline V and J ends were trimmed by 0 bases and 7 bases, with 8 bases remaining between them. This CDR3 reads CASSVDEGEQYF. The CDR3 DNA follows: TGTGCCAGCAGCGTAGATGAGGGGGAGCAGTACTTC.

Worth noting for this clonotype: Given a much more abundant clone one base away, this may be a read error. The V and J genes are TRBV6-1 and TRBJ2-7, with 9 nucleotides matching TRBD2. The CDR3 has 15 residues. Germline assignment: CDR1 MNHNS and CDR2 SASEGT. Trimming removed 7 bases from V and 3 bases from J; junction bases left unmatched: 10. The CDR3 loop is CASTGGVAGDYEQYF. DNA for the CDR3: TGTGCCAGCACCGGGGGGGTAGCGGGAGACTACGAGCAGTACTTC.

The rearrangement joins TRBV20-1 to TRBJ2-3; TRBD2 agrees at 10 bases. With 6 bases clipped from V and 6 bases from J, the junction kept 6 bases outside the gene matches. Germline V CDR1 and CDR2: DFQATT, SNEGSKA (reference sequence). The CDR3 loop spans 13 amino acids. The CDR3 sequence is CSAKREGGDTQYF. In DNA form, the CDR3 reads TGCAGTGCAAAGCGGGAGGGCGGGGATACGCAGTATTTT.

This clonotype was recorded many times. CDR3 loop: CASSWAGNYGYTF. CDR3 DNA: TGTGCCAGCAGTTGGGCAGGGAACTATGGCTACACCTTC. The chain recombines TRBV12-3 or TRBV12-4 with TRBJ1-2, with D possibly TRBD1 on 5 matching bases. This CDR3 comprises 13 residues. The V gene lost 4 bases and the J gene lost 2 bases, with 8 bases spanning the gap.

This clonotype was picked up many times. The V gene is TRBV6-1, the J gene TRBJ1-1; the D gene is possibly TRBD1 (6 bases). The V end was cut by 6 bases, the J end by 0 bases, with 14 bases between. CDR1 and CDR2 from the germline V gene are MNHNS and SASEGT. The CDR3 sequence is 15 residues long. This chain's CDR3 is CASRMTGTMNTEAFF. The CDR3 DNA follows: TGTGCCAGCAGAATGACAGGTACTATGAACACTGAAGCTTTCTTT.

This clonotype was seen a handful of times. This chain connects TRBV13 to TRBJ2-5; 12 nucleotides line up with TRBD2. This CDR3 region has 15 residues. CDR1 PRHDT and CDR2 FYEKMQ come from the germline V gene (reference sequence). The V segment lost 7 bases and the J segment 5 bases; nucleotides outside the gene matches: 8. The CDR3: CASTSLAGGLETQYF. CDR3 coding DNA: TGTGCCAGCACCTCACTAGCGGGAGGTCTGGAGACCCAGTACTTC.

This clonotype was detected many times. The chain employs TRBV6-1 and TRBJ2-7; 8 bases are shared with TRBD1. The CDR3 is made up of 15 amino acids. V gave up 4 bases and J gave up 3 bases; unmatched junction bases: 8. Germline CDR1 reads MNHNS; CDR2 reads SASEGT. The CDR3 region has the DNA TGTGCCAGCAGTGGAGCCGGGACAGGAGACTACGAGCAGTACTTC. Amino acids: CASSGAGTGDYEQYF.

This clonotype was seen at least ten times. The rearrangement joins TRBV28 to TRBJ1-4, with D perhaps matching TRBD1 (6 bases). The CDR3 contains 15 residues. From germline, CDR1 is MDHEN and CDR2 SYDVKM. Between the trimmed V and J ends, which lost 5 bases and 4 bases, there was a span of 14 bases. CDR3 protein: CASSPLGDNNEKLFF. In nucleotides, the CDR3 is TGTGCCAGCAGTCCCCTCGGGGACAATAATGAAAAACTGTTTTTT.

The chain has TRBV2 and TRBJ2-1, with 11 bases lining up with TRBD2. Germline assignment: CDR1 SNHLY and CDR2 FYNNEI. With 7 bases clipped from V and 3 bases from J, the junction kept 5 bases outside the gene matches. There are 15 residues in the CDR3. CDR3 sequence (DNA): TGTGCCAGCAAGAGACTAGCGGGAAACTACAATGAGCAGTTCTTC. Protein product: CASKRLAGNYNEQFF.

This clonotype was observed many times. This chain links TRBV12-3 or TRBV12-4 with TRBJ1-5; the match to TRBD1 covers 7 bases. With 5 bases clipped from V and 6 bases from J, the junction kept 10 bases outside the gene matches. This CDR3 contains 15 residues. The CDR3 DNA reads as TGTGCCAGCAGTCAAACAGGGGCTCCAGGTCAGCCCCAGCATTTT. It translates to CASSQTGAPGQPQHF.

At least ten counts were recorded for this clonotype. This chain connects TRBV2 to TRBJ2-7, with D possibly being TRBD1 (6 bases). CDR1 is SNHLY and CDR2 is FYNNEI in the germline V gene. V lost 10 bases, J lost 2 bases, and 15 bases lay in between. The CDR3 is 13 residues long. The CDR3 region is CATRQDLTYEQYF. The CDR3 DNA sequence: TGTGCCACTAGACAGGATCTTACCTACGAGCAGTACTTC.